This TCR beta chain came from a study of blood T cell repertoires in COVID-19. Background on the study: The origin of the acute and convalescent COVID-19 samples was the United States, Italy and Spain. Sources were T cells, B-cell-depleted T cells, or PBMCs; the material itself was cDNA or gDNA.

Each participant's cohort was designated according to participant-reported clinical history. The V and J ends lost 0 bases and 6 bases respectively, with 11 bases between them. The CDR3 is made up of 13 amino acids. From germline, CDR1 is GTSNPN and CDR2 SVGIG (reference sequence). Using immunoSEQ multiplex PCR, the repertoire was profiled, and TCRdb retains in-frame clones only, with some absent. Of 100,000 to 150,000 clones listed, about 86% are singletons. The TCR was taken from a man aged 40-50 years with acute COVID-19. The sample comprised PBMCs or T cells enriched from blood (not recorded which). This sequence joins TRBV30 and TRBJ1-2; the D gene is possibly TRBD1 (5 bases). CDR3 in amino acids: CAWSVQGSNGYTF. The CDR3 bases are TGTGCCTGGAGTGTCCAGGGCTCCAATGGCTACACCTTC.